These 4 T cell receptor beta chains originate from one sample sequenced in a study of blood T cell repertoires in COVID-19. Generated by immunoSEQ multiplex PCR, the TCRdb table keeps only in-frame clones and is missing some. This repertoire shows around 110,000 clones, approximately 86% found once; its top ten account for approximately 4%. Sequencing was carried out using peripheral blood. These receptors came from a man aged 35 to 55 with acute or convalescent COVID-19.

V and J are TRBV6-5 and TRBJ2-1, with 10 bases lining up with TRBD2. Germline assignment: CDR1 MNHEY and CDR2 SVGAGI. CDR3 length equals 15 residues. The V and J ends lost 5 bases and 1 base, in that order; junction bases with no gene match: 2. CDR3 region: CASSLAGDSYNEQFF. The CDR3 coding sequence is TGTGCCAGCAGTCTAGCGGGGGATTCCTACAATGAGCAGTTCTTC.

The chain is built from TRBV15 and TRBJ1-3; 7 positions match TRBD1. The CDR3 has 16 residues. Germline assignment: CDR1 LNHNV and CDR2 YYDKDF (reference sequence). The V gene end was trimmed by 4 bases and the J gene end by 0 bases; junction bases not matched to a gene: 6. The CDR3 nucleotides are TGTGCCACCAGCAAAGGACAGGCTCTCTCTGGAAACACCATATATTTT. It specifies CATSKGQALSGNTIYF.

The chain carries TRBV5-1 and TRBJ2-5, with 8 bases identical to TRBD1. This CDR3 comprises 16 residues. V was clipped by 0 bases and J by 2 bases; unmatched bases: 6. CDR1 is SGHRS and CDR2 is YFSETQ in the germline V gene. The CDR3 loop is CASSLGSRGRQETQYF. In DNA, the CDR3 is TGCGCCAGCAGCTTGGGAAGCAGGGGGCGTCAAGAGACCCAGTACTTC. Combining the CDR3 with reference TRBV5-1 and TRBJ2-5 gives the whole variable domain KAGVTQTPRYLIKTRGQQVTLSCSPISGHRSVSWYQQTPGQGLQFLFEYFSETQRNKGNFPGRFSGRQFSNSRSEMNVSTLELGDSALYLCASSLGSRGRQETQYFGPGTRLLVL.

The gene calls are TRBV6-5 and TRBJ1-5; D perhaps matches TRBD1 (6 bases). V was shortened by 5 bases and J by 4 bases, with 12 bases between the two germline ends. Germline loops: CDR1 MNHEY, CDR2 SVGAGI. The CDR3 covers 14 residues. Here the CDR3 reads CASSPTGPNQPQHF. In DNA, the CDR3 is TGTGCCAGCAGTCCCACAGGGCCTAATCAGCCCCAGCATTTT.